Listed below are T cell receptor beta chains from one sample, sequenced in a study of OX40 agonist ivuxolimab in advanced cancers. Here immunoSEQ multiplex PCR was the method, and the copy in TCRdb shows in-frame clones only, minus some. The sample gives about 79,000 clones, around 94% of which show up once; 9.5% to 10% is in the top ten. Material: CD4+ or CD8+ T cells sorted from blood, obtained in a trial of the OX40 agonist ivuxolimab. Receptor source: an adult with an advanced solid tumor such as melanoma, head and neck, liver or kidney cancer. Both conserved end residues are part of each CDR3. The D gene is left open where the match is weak. The size field is filled for only some rows; it gives once, few, many or a size class.

J gene,V gene,D gene,clone size,CDR3 protein,CDR3 DNA
TRBJ2-1,TRBV5-1,TRBD1,-,CASSYGTGADEQFF,TGCGCCAGCAGCTACGGGACAGGGGCCGATGAGCAGTTCTTC
TRBJ1-1,TRBV27,-,-,CASSLTYGGQTEAFF,TGTGCCAGCAGTTTAACATACGGCGGGCAGACTGAAGCTTTCTTT
TRBJ2-1,TRBV7-3,TRBD2,-,CASRATGLADNEQFF,TGTGCCAGCAGGGCAACGGGACTAGCGGACAATGAGCAGTTCTTC
TRBJ2-7,TRBV28,TRBD2,-,CASSLTIREGSYEQYF,TGTGCCAGCAGTTTAACCATCCGGGAGGGGTCCTACGAGCAGTACTTC
TRBJ2-7,TRBV4-3,-,-,CASSQGRDKTYEQYF,TGCGCCAGCAGCCAAGGTAGGGACAAAACCTACGAGCAGTACTTC
TRBJ2-2,TRBV4-2,-,-,CASSQDSPSGANTGELFF,TGTGCCAGCAGCCAAGATTCTCCCAGCGGAGCGAACACCGGGGAGCTGTTTTTT
TRBJ1-1,TRBV19,-,once,CASLGQGGMNTEAFF,TGTGCCAGTTTAGGGCAGGGTGGTATGAACACTGAAGCTTTCTTT
TRBJ2-1,TRBV5-4,TRBD2,-,CASSKLADYNEQFF,TGTGCCAGCAGCAAACTAGCGGACTACAATGAGCAGTTCTTC
TRBJ1-5,TRBV7-8,-,-,CASSPSNSNQPQHF,TGTGCCAGCAGCCCTTCTAATAGCAATCAGCCCCAGCATTTT
TRBJ1-2,TRBV28,-,-,CASSWGGAGYTF,TGTGCCAGCAGTTGGGGGGGGGCTGGCTACACCTTC
TRBJ1-2,TRBV27,TRBD1,-,CASSLPETGAYGYTF,TGTGCCAGCAGTTTACCGGAGACAGGGGCCTATGGCTACACCTTC
TRBJ1-2,TRBV4-2,-,-,CASSSEGPFRPNGYTF,TGTGCCAGCAGCTCCGAGGGACCCTTTCGACCTAATGGCTACACCTTC
TRBJ1-2,TRBV7-9,-,-,CASSLAPSPLGHGYTF,TGTGCCAGCAGCTTAGCGCCCAGTCCCCTCGGCCATGGCTACACCTTC
TRBJ2-5,TRBV5-1,TRBD2,-,CAAREGETQYF,TGCGCCGCACGGGAGGGGGAGACCCAGTACTTC
TRBJ1-1,TRBV6-1,TRBD1,-,CASSHSTGDTEAFF,TGTGCCAGCAGCCACTCCACAGGGGACACTGAAGCTTTCTTT
TRBJ2-7,TRBV14,-,-,CASSRIGRLLDEQYF,TGTGCCAGCAGCCGAATCGGACGGCTCCTAGACGAGCAGTACTTC
TRBJ2-1,TRBV5-6,-,-,CASSFYPPGQGALNEQFF,TGTGCCAGCAGCTTCTACCCCCCGGGCCAGGGAGCCCTTAATGAGCAGTTCTTC
TRBJ2-7,TRBV7-9,-,-,CASSRNPDSTDEQYF,TGTGCCAGCAGCCGTAACCCGGACTCTACCGACGAGCAGTACTTC
TRBJ1-3,TRBV27,-,-,CASSLRGASGNTIYF,TGTGCCAGCAGTTTGCGGGGGGCCAGTGGAAACACCATATATTTT
TRBJ1-2,TRBV5-1,TRBD1,-,CASSHRDRTNYGYTF,TGCGCCAGCAGCCATCGGGACAGGACGAACTATGGCTACACCTTC
TRBJ1-1,TRBV14,TRBD1,-,CASSHPGQIRGEAFF,TGTGCCAGCAGCCACCCGGGACAGATTCGTGGTGAAGCTTTCTTT
TRBJ2-3,TRBV4-2,-,-,CASSQEVGTPITQYF,TGTGCCAGCAGCCAAGAAGTAGGGACCCCCATAACGCAGTATTTT
TRBJ2-3,TRBV19,-,-,CATGFFDTQYF,TGTGCCACCGGATTCTTCGATACGCAGTATTTT
TRBJ2-3,TRBV4-2,-,-,CASSQTGTAGTDTQYF,TGTGCCAGCAGCCAAACCGGGACCGCGGGGACAGATACGCAGTATTTT
TRBJ2-1,TRBV5-5,-,-,CASSQSGTSTNEQFF,TGTGCCAGCAGCCAGAGTGGGACTTCTACTAATGAGCAGTTCTTC
TRBJ1-1,TRBV4-1,-,-,CASSPPGGNTEAFF,TGCGCCAGCAGCCCCCCTGGGGGGAACACTGAAGCTTTCTTT
TRBJ2-1,TRBV7-3,-,-,CASSLTGNSDEQFF,TGTGCCAGCAGCTTAACCGGGAACTCCGATGAGCAGTTCTTC
TRBJ1-1,TRBV11-2,-,-,CASSPPAVGTEAFF,TGTGCCAGCAGCCCCCCGGCCGTTGGCACTGAAGCTTTCTTT
TRBJ2-1,TRBV9,-,-,CASSVVSTGRNEQFF,TGTGCCAGCAGCGTAGTATCGACGGGCCGCAATGAGCAGTTCTTC
TRBJ2-2,TRBV19,-,-,CASSTEAGTGELFF,TGTGCCAGTAGTACGGAGGCGGGAACCGGGGAGCTGTTTTTT
TRBJ1-1,TRBV5-1,-,-,CASSSDLSNTEAFF,TGCGCCAGCAGCTCGGACCTGTCGAACACTGAAGCTTTCTTT
TRBJ1-4,TRBV19,TRBD1,-,CASSIGTGAYEKLFF,TGTGCCAGTAGTATAGGGACAGGCGCTTATGAAAAACTGTTTTTT
TRBJ1-1,TRBV19,-,-,CASRDRTPNTEAFF,TGTGCCAGTAGAGACAGGACTCCGAACACTGAAGCTTTCTTT
TRBJ2-7,TRBV7-8,-,-,CASSAPPEQYF,TGTGCCAGCAGCGCCCCCCCCGAGCAGTACTTC
TRBJ1-1,TRBV11-3,-,-,CASGAGLGTEAFF,TGTGCCAGCGGGGCAGGGTTAGGGACTGAAGCTTTCTTT
TRBJ2-2,TRBV5-4,-,-,CASSLEAGELFF,TGTGCCAGCAGCTTGGAGGCCGGGGAGCTGTTTTTT
TRBJ2-3,TRBV27,-,-,CASSLSGVGTDTQYF,TGTGCCAGCAGTTTATCGGGGGTGGGCACAGATACGCAGTATTTT
TRBJ2-3,TRBV7-9,TRBD1,-,CASSLLQGETDTQYF,TGTGCCAGCAGCTTATTACAGGGGGAAACAGATACGCAGTATTTT
TRBJ2-2,TRBV21-1,-,-,CASSKATALGLAGGFNTGELFF,TGTGCCAGCAGCAAAGCTACGGCATTGGGACTAGCGGGAGGTTTTAACACCGGGGAGCTGTTTTTT
TRBJ2-7,TRBV6-5,-,-,CASSSLHEQYF,TGTGCCAGCAGTTCCCTACACGAGCAGTACTTC
TRBJ1-1,TRBV2,-,-,CASSDGTQNTEAFF,TGTGCCAGCAGTGACGGGACACAGAACACTGAAGCTTTCTTT
TRBJ2-5,TRBV28,TRBD2,-,CASSLGTSGYQETQYF,TGTGCCAGCAGCCTTGGGACTAGCGGGTACCAAGAGACCCAGTACTTC
TRBJ2-7,TRBV7-9,-,-,CASSSGGGRSSYEQYF,TGTGCCAGCAGCTCAGGAGGGGGCCGAAGCTCCTACGAGCAGTACTTC
TRBJ2-7,TRBV13,-,-,CASSLNLGETAYEQYF,TGTGCCAGCAGCCTGAACCTGGGGGAGACAGCCTACGAGCAGTACTTC
TRBJ1-5,TRBV2,-,-,CASTISGGGLGNQPQHF,TGTGCCAGCACCATCAGTGGGGGTGGCCTAGGCAATCAGCCCCAGCATTTT
TRBJ2-1,TRBV5-6,-,-,CASSSAWVGNEQFF,TGTGCCAGCAGCTCCGCTTGGGTAGGGAATGAGCAGTTCTTC
TRBJ2-5,TRBV19,TRBD2,-,CASSIRLAGGETQYF,TGTGCCAGTAGTATACGACTAGCGGGAGGGGAGACCCAGTACTTC
TRBJ2-7,TRBV5-4,-,-,CASSLGEGYEQYF,TGTGCCAGCAGCTTGGGAGAGGGCTACGAGCAGTACTTC
TRBJ2-3,TRBV5-8,-,-,CASSLDGGPTDTQYF,TGTGCCAGCAGCTTGGATGGGGGGCCCACAGATACGCAGTATTTT
TRBJ1-1,TRBV6-6,-,-,CASSSMDNTEAFF,TGTGCCAGCAGTTCAATGGATAACACTGAAGCTTTCTTT
TRBJ2-7,TRBV5-6,TRBD1,-,CASSKLRDSYSYEQYF,TGTGCCAGCAGTAAGCTCCGGGACAGCTACTCCTACGAGCAGTACTTC
TRBJ2-7,TRBV11-3,TRBD1,once,CASSTGQSYEQYF,TGTGCCAGCAGCACGGGACAGTCCTACGAGCAGTACTTC
TRBJ1-6,TRBV9,-,once,CASSVDGELNSPLHF,TGTGCCAGCAGCGTCGACGGGGAGCTAAATTCACCCCTCCACTTT
TRBJ2-5,TRBV7-9,-,-,CASSSTDQGTQYF,TGTGCCAGCAGCTCCACAGACCAGGGGACCCAGTACTTC
TRBJ2-2,TRBV27,-,-,CASSLMDTGELFF,TGTGCCAGCAGTTTAATGGACACCGGGGAGCTGTTTTTT
TRBJ1-1,TRBV4-3,-,-,CASSQKAPSFEAFF,TGCGCCAGCAGCCAAAAGGCCCCGTCTTTTGAAGCTTTCTTT